This TCR beta chain emerged from a study of blood T cell repertoires in COVID-19. Study details: From T cells, B-cell-depleted T cells, or PBMCs came the material, which was cDNA or gDNA.

Germline-derived CDR1 and CDR2 are SGHDT and YYEEEE. V lost 6 bases, J lost 2 bases, and 13 bases lay in between. CDR3 length: 14 residues. Libraries were prepared by immunoSEQ multiplex PCR; TCRdb keeps only in-frame clonotypes and omits some of them. The table includes fewer than 200,000 clones, over 75% detected once. The sequenced sample was peripheral blood. The sequence was collected from a man in his 70s with active or convalescent COVID-19. The chain employs TRBV5-6 and TRBJ2-3, with no clear D. CDR3 amino acids: CASTKPRITDTQYF. In DNA, the CDR3 is TGTGCCAGCACCAAACCCAGGATCACAGATACGCAGTATTTT.